This entry lists 5 T cell receptor beta chains sequenced from one sample in a study of radiotherapy plus CTLA-4 blockade in lung cancer. Measured with immunoSEQ multiplex PCR; TCRdb has only the in-frame clones, and not every one. The sample consists of 100,000 or so clones, roughly 80% of them appearing once. Sequencing was performed on peripheral blood, taken from a patient treated with radiotherapy plus ipilimumab. The receptors derive from a human donor with non-small cell lung cancer that progressed on radiotherapy plus ipilimumab.

The genes are TRBV30 and TRBJ2-1, with TRBD2 matching over 11 bases. Germline loops: CDR1 GTSNPN, CDR2 SVGIG (reference sequence). V lost 1 base, J lost 7 bases, and 3 bases stayed unmatched. CDR3 size: 14 residues. CDR3 amino acids: CAWSGLAGLNEQFF. CDR3 in DNA: TGTGCCTGGAGTGGACTAGCGGGACTGAATGAGCAGTTCTTC.

The chain links TRBV19 to TRBJ1-2; a possible D gene is TRBD1 (5 bases). Germline assignment: CDR1 LNHDA and CDR2 SQIVND (reference sequence). V lost 8 bases to trimming and J lost 5 bases, with 12 bases between them. This CDR3 spans 12 amino acids. The CDR3 DNA is TGTGCCAGTCATCGGGACCCTTATGGCTACACCTTC. Protein: CASHRDPYGYTF.

This rearrangement joins TRBV19 to TRBJ1-4; D is unclear. The CDR3 consists of 13 residues. The germline CDR1 and CDR2 sequences are LNHDA and SQIVND (reference sequence). Trimming took off 5 bases at V and 4 bases at J, with 8 bases between the two ends. DNA for the CDR3: TGTGCCAGTAGTGAGATGTTTAATGAAAAACTGTTTTTT. Translation gives CASSEMFNEKLFF.

The chain couples TRBV9 to TRBJ2-2; no clear D gene. This CDR3 is 14 amino acids long. Trimming removed 4 bases at V and 4 bases at J, with 11 bases between. Germline V gene lookup returns CDR1 SGDLS and CDR2 YYNGEE. CDR3 bases: TGTGCCAGCAGCATTCGGCCCGGCACCGGGGAGCTGTTTTTT. Its translation is CASSIRPGTGELFF. The complete variable domain, with remaining parts taken from reference TRBV9 and TRBJ2-2, reads DSGVTQTPKHLITATGQRVTLRCSPRSGDLSVYWYQQSLDQGLQFLIQYYNGEERAKGNILERFSAQQFPDLHSELNLSSLELGDSALYFCASSIRPGTGELFFGEGSRLTVL.

The V and J genes are TRBV9 and TRBJ2-1; 12 bases agree with TRBD2. The V segment lost 4 bases and the J segment 6 bases; nucleotides outside the gene matches: 8. There are 16 residues in the CDR3. The germline V gene has CDR1 SGDLS and CDR2 YYNGEE. CDR3 bases: TGTGCCAGCAGCTTACCGGGACTAGCGGGTTTCAATGAGCAGTTCTTC. Protein sequence: CASSLPGLAGFNEQFF.